Following are 13 T cell receptor beta chains from one sample sequenced in a study of cytomegalovirus exposure and HLA in healthy donors. The method was immunoSEQ multiplex PCR; TCRdb's version includes in-frame clones alone and lacks a portion of them. The sample records 160,000 or so clones, 88% being singletons. The sample comprised PBMCs. The source of these receptors is a man between 18 and 29 years old in good health and CMV-seronegative.

The chain uses TRBV28 and TRBJ1-2; TRBD1 matches at 8 bases. Looked up from germline, CDR1 is MDHEN and CDR2 is SYDVKM. CDR3 length equals 14 residues. V gave up 2 bases and J gave up 8 bases; unmatched junction bases: 7. CDR3 nucleotide sequence: TGTGCCAGCAGTTTACCGGACAGGGCGATAGGCTACACCTTC. This translates into CASSLPDRAIGYTF.

The chain employs TRBV19 and TRBJ2-1, with a tentative D call TRBD2 (6 bases). The V end lost 7 bases, the J end lost 7 bases, and 14 bases lay between the germline ends. The CDR3 consists of 13 residues. Looked up from germline, CDR1 is LNHDA and CDR2 is SQIVND (reference sequence). Here the CDR3 reads CASNNGGLNEQFF. The CDR3, as DNA: TGTGCCAGTAACAACGGGGGACTGAATGAGCAGTTCTTC.

This rearrangement joins TRBV4-2 to TRBJ2-3, with 8 nucleotides matching TRBD1. Trimming at V came to 0 bases and at J to 4 bases, leaving 6 bases not matched to a gene. Germline V gene lookup returns CDR1 LGHNA and CDR2 YNFKEQ. This CDR3 is built from 16 residues. In nucleotides, the CDR3 is TGTGCCAGCAGCCAAGATGCGGCAGGGGGCGCAGATACGCAGTATTTT. It is translated as CASSQDAAGGADTQYF.

This clone was counted between two and nine times. The gene calls are TRBV5-1 and TRBJ2-6; D gene ambiguous. Germline CDR1 reads SGHRS; CDR2 reads YFSETQ. V shed 4 bases and J shed 4 bases, with 15 bases lying between them. The CDR3 is 16 amino acids. The CDR3 spells CASSASTWSGANVLTF. The CDR3 DNA is TGCGCCAGCAGCGCGTCAACTTGGTCCGGGGCCAACGTCCTGACTTTC.

The chain employs TRBV4-2 and TRBJ2-7; a possible D gene is TRBD2 (5 bases). The CDR3 runs 15 residues. V was shortened by 5 bases and J by 1 base, with 15 bases between the two germline ends. Looked up from germline, CDR1 is LGHNA and CDR2 is YNFKEQ. CDR3 sequence reads: CASSGQEGWSYEQYF. As DNA, the CDR3 is TGTGCCAGCAGCGGCCAAGAGGGATGGTCCTACGAGCAGTACTTC.

J is TRBJ1-2 and V is TRBV2, with D unresolved. Germline values: CDR1 SNHLY, CDR2 FYNNEI. This CDR3 has 12 amino acids. Trimming left V 6 bases short and J 3 bases short, with 8 bases between. This CDR3 is CASRPRDYGYTF. CDR3 sequence (DNA): TGTGCCAGCAGACCCCGGGACTATGGCTACACCTTC. The full variable domain, in which reference TRBV2 and TRBJ1-2 provide the parts outside the CDR3, is EPEVTQTPSHQVTQMGQEVILRCVPISNHLYFYWYRQILGQKVEFLVSFYNNEISEKSEIFDDQFSVERPDGSNFTLKIRSTKLEDSAMYFCASRPRDYGYTFGSGTRLTVV.

The chain joins TRBV7-9 to TRBJ2-7, with D possibly being TRBD1 (6 bases). Germline assignment: CDR1 SEHNR and CDR2 FQNEAQ (reference sequence). The V end was cut by 4 bases, the J end by 7 bases, with 20 bases between. The CDR3 runs 15 residues. The CDR3 loop reads CASSYWDTPEREQYF. CDR3 DNA sequence: TGTGCCAGCAGCTATTGGGACACCCCCGAGAGGGAGCAGTACTTC.

V gene TRBV10-1 combines with J gene TRBJ1-1; D call uncertain. This CDR3 comprises 15 residues. CDR1 is WNHNN, CDR2 SYGVQD, per germline (reference sequence). Trimming removed 2 bases from V and 2 bases from J, with 12 bases in between. The CDR3 nucleotides read TGCGCCAGCAGTGAGGGGCTGGCGGGAAACACTGAAGCTTTCTTT. This sequence encodes CASSEGLAGNTEAFF.

CDR3 loop: CASSRGGDTGELFF. The CDR3 region has the DNA TGCGCCAGCAGCCGGGGGGGCGACACCGGGGAGCTGTTTTTT. This sequence joins TRBV4-1 and TRBJ2-2; maybe TRBD2 (7 bases). Trimming took 4 bases from V and 3 from J, leaving 9 bases between them. The CDR3 runs 14 residues. The germline V gene has CDR1 MGHRA and CDR2 YSYEKL.

The count of this clone is one. The rearrangement links TRBV4-1 to TRBJ1-1; a possible D gene is TRBD1 (6 bases). V was cut by 4 bases and J by 1 base, with 13 bases left in between. CDR1 is MGHRA and CDR2 is YSYEKL in the germline V gene. The CDR3 runs 15 residues. The CDR3 region is CASSLRQDRNTEAFF. The CDR3 DNA follows: TGCGCCAGCAGCCTTCGACAGGACAGGAACACTGAAGCTTTCTTT.

This clone was detected many times. The chain carries TRBV5-1 and TRBJ1-2; 11 bases match TRBD1. The length of the CDR3 is 14 residues. V shed 3 bases and J 6 bases; nucleotides not matched to a gene: 4. The germline gives CDR1 SGHRS, CDR2 YFSETQ. In DNA form, the CDR3 reads TGCGCCAGCAGCTCAGGACAGGGGGCGGATGGCTACACCTTC. It codes for CASSSGQGADGYTF.

This chain joins TRBV6-1 and TRBJ1-1, with D uncertain. The CDR3 extends over 14 amino acids. With 4 bases removed from V and 1 base from J, the gap between germline ends came to 10 bases. The germline gives CDR1 MNHNS, CDR2 SASEGT. For the CDR3, the DNA is TGTGCCAGCAGTGCTGGGCCTGAGAACACTGAAGCTTTCTTT. Amino acid sequence: CASSAGPENTEAFF.

The chain carries TRBV11-2 and TRBJ2-3; 9 positions agree with TRBD1. J gave up 4 bases and V 8 bases, and 10 bases lay outside the gene matches. The CDR3 loop spans 15 amino acids. Per the germline V gene, CDR1 is SGHAT and CDR2 is FQNNGV. The CDR3 loop is CASGPGTGWADTQYF. The CDR3 nucleotides are TGTGCCAGCGGGCCCGGGACAGGGTGGGCAGATACGCAGTATTTT.